The clone carrying this TCR beta chain appeared once. CDR3 length equals 16 residues. V dropped 1 base and J dropped 0 bases, with 10 bases sitting between them. Germline values: CDR1 SGHAT, CDR2 FQNNGV. This entry is derived from a study of cytomegalovirus exposure and HLA in healthy donors. Profiled with immunoSEQ multiplex PCR; TCRdb holds only in-frame clones, not every one. Among 200,000 or so clones listed, over 80% were seen once. Material for sequencing was PBMCs. The rearrangement uses TRBV11-2 and TRBJ2-1; D is unclear. This receptor was identified in a woman younger than 30 in good health and CMV-seronegative. CDR3 protein: CASSLGPGNSYNEQFF. CDR3 DNA: TGTGCCAGCAGCTTAGGTCCAGGCAACTCCTACAATGAGCAGTTCTTC.